These 32 T cell receptor beta chains were sequenced from one sample in a study of graft-versus-host responses after intestinal transplantation. Only in-frame clones appear in the TCRdb table, and some are missing; sequencing was by immunoSEQ multiplex PCR. The repertoire holds tens of thousands of clones, 92% seen once, with 43% in the top ten. Sequencing was performed on PBMCs, taken approximately 260 days after intestinal transplant. The receptors originated from a human patient who received an intestinal transplant, so some T cells may come from the graft donor.

V and J are TRBV6-1 and TRBJ1-1; D possibly corresponds to TRBD1 (5 bases). Between the trimmed V and J ends, which lost 2 bases and 3 bases, there was a span of 13 bases. The germline gives CDR1 MNHNS, CDR2 SASEGT. The CDR3 is made up of 15 amino acids. The CDR3 DNA sequence: TGTGCCAGCAGTGAAAGGGCAGGGTGGGACACTGAAGCTTTCTTT. Translating it yields CASSERAGWDTEAFF.

This clone was recorded once. The rearrangement joins TRBV6-5 to TRBJ1-1, with D maybe TRBD1 (6 bases). The CDR3 is 14 residues long. Germline V gives CDR1 MNHEY, CDR2 SVGAGI. The ends were cut back, 0 bases at V and 7 bases at J, with 12 bases in the middle. In DNA, the CDR3 is TGTGCCAGCAGTTACTCGGGGGGCCTCCGTGAAGCTTTCTTT. Translation gives CASSYSGGLREAFF.

The V call is TRBV5-1, the J call TRBJ2-2, with no clear D. The CDR3 runs 13 residues. The V gene lost 2 bases and the J gene lost 2 bases, with 4 bases spanning the gap. Germline CDR1 reads SGHRS; CDR2 reads YFSETQ. The CDR3 nucleotides are TGCGCCAGCAGCTTCGGTAACACCGGGGAGCTGTTTTTT. Translated: CASSFGNTGELFF. The whole variable domain, filled in from reference TRBV5-1 and TRBJ2-2, reads KAGVTQTPRYLIKTRGQQVTLSCSPISGHRSVSWYQQTPGQGLQFLFEYFSETQRNKGNFPGRFSGRQFSNSRSEMNVSTLELGDSALYLCASSFGNTGELFFGEGSRLTVL.

The CDR3 protein is CASSFGLEEADTQYF. Here the CDR3 DNA reads TGTGCCAGCAGCTTTGGACTAGAGGAGGCAGATACGCAGTATTTT. This chain links TRBV9 with TRBJ2-3; 7 nucleotides line up with TRBD2. In germline, CDR1 is SGDLS, CDR2 YYNGEE. Unmatched junction bases numbered 9, after V lost 4 bases and J lost 4 bases. The CDR3 is made up of 15 amino acids.

This clone is a singleton in its sample. The chain recombines TRBV9 with TRBJ2-1, with D possibly matching TRBD2 (6 bases). V gave up 2 bases and J gave up 5 bases, with 11 bases separating them. The germline gives CDR1 SGDLS, CDR2 YYNGEE. This CDR3 is 14 amino acids long. CDR3 region: CASSVPDYNNEQFF. As DNA, the CDR3 is TGTGCCAGCAGCGTCCCGGACTACAACAATGAGCAGTTCTTC.

The chain is built from TRBV27 and TRBJ2-3; D tentatively fits TRBD1 or TRBD2 (5 bases each). The CDR3 loop spans 13 amino acids. Germline V gene lookup returns CDR1 MNHEY and CDR2 SMNVEV (reference sequence). V lost 3 bases and J lost 7, with 11 bases in between. CDR3 sequence reads: CASSFRGANTQYF. Here the CDR3 DNA reads TGTGCCAGCAGTTTCAGAGGGGCAAATACGCAGTATTTT.

This chain connects TRBV2 to TRBJ1-1; D is ambiguous. Trimming took off 3 bases at V and 8 bases at J, with 7 bases between the two ends. This CDR3 has 11 amino acids. Germline values: CDR1 SNHLY, CDR2 FYNNEI. This CDR3 is CASSEGKEAFF. The DNA for the CDR3 is TGTGCCAGCAGTGAGGGGAAAGAAGCTTTCTTT.

The chain joins TRBV10-3 to TRBJ2-7; D remains unclear. CDR1 and CDR2 from the germline V gene are ENHRY and SYGVKD. Trimming removed 2 bases from V and 7 bases from J, with 6 bases in between. The CDR3 sequence is 11 residues long. CDR3 residues: CAISELREQYF. CDR3 in DNA: TGTGCCATCAGTGAGCTAAGGGAGCAGTACTTC.

The V call is TRBV27, the J call TRBJ2-7; 9 bases line up with TRBD1. Germline V gene lookup returns CDR1 MNHEY and CDR2 SMNVEV (reference sequence). The CDR3 is 14 amino acids. Unmatched junction bases numbered 4, after V lost 4 bases and J lost 3 bases. The CDR3 sequence: CASSSKTGGYEQYF. CDR3 bases: TGTGCCAGCAGTTCGAAGACAGGGGGCTACGAGCAGTACTTC.

This rearrangement joins TRBV29-1 to TRBJ1-2, with 10 positions matching TRBD1. The CDR3 is 13 residues long. Germline V CDR1 and CDR2: SQVTM, ANQGSEA. Trimming at V came to 6 bases and at J to 6 bases, leaving 7 bases not matched to a gene. The CDR3 reads CSVPGQGTNGYTF. In DNA, the CDR3 is TGCAGCGTCCCGGGACAGGGGACGAATGGCTACACCTTC.

V gene TRBV6-5 combines with J gene TRBJ1-1; D gene uncertain. The length of the CDR3 is 14 residues. Germline V CDR1 and CDR2: MNHEY, SVGAGI. Trimming left V 6 bases short and J 0 bases short, with 11 bases between. The CDR3 bases are TGTGCCAGCAGGGACTTCCTCATGAACACTGAAGCTTTCTTT. This gives the protein CASRDFLMNTEAFF.

V usage is TRBV7-8 and J usage is TRBJ1-5; D is unresolved. Per germline, CDR1 SGHVS and CDR2 FQNEAQ. Trimming removed 1 base from V and 2 bases from J, with 12 bases in between. This CDR3 contains 16 residues. The CDR3 bases are TGTGCCAGCAGCTTAGACCCGGGCCGGGGCAATCAGCCCCAGCATTTT. Protein: CASSLDPGRGNQPQHF.

The chain recombines TRBV2 with TRBJ1-1, with D perhaps matching TRBD1 (6 bases). The CDR3 sequence is 15 residues long. Looked up from germline, CDR1 is SNHLY and CDR2 is FYNNEI. Trimming left V 2 bases short and J 1 base short, with 11 bases between. Here the CDR3 reads CASSEWTDPNTEAFF. As DNA, the CDR3 is TGTGCCAGCAGTGAATGGACAGACCCGAACACTGAAGCTTTCTTT.

The V and J genes are TRBV7-9 and TRBJ2-1; TRBD1 is a possible D gene (5 bases). CDR3 length equals 15 residues. The V gene lost 0 bases and the J gene lost 2 bases, with 8 bases spanning the gap. Germline-derived CDR1 and CDR2 are SEHNR and FQNEAQ (reference sequence). As DNA, the CDR3 is TGTGCCAGCAGCTTAGCGGGCAGGGCCTACAATGAGCAGTTCTTC. Encoded protein: CASSLAGRAYNEQFF.

The gene calls are TRBV7-9 and TRBJ2-7, with D perhaps matching TRBD1 (6 bases). V was clipped by 1 base and J by 6 bases, with 22 bases between them. Germline V gene lookup returns CDR1 SEHNR and CDR2 FQNEAQ (reference sequence). CDR3 length equals 17 residues. CDR3 protein: CASSLGYTGKVFSEQYF. The CDR3 DNA reads as TGTGCCAGCAGCTTAGGATATACAGGGAAGGTTTTTTCCGAGCAGTACTTC.

This chain joins TRBV5-1 and TRBJ2-3; D gene uncertain. The ends were cut back, 4 bases at V and 2 bases at J, with 8 bases in the middle. The CDR3 spans 13 residues. In germline, CDR1 is SGHRS, CDR2 YFSETQ. This CDR3 reads CASSLLITDTQYF. The DNA of the CDR3 is TGCGCCAGCAGCCTCCTTATCACAGATACGCAGTATTTT.

The genes are TRBV6-5 and TRBJ2-6; D is unclear. The CDR3 length is 16 residues. The germline V and J ends were trimmed by 0 bases and 2 bases, with 8 bases remaining between them. Germline V gene data show CDR1 as MNHEY and CDR2 as SVGAGI. CDR3 sequence reads: CASSYSTLAGANVLTF. CDR3 sequence (DNA): TGTGCCAGCAGTTACTCGACTCTAGCTGGGGCCAACGTCCTGACTTTC.

This clone was seen a few times. This chain connects TRBV10-1 to TRBJ2-7; D may be TRBD1 (6 bases). The V gene's germline CDR1 is WNHNN and CDR2 SYGVQD (reference sequence). This CDR3 has 12 amino acids. V was trimmed by 2 bases and J by 8 bases, leaving 10 bases between them. CDR3 coding DNA: TGCGCCAGCAGTGAGGGGGGCATGAAGCAGTACTTC. Its translation is CASSEGGMKQYF.

The chain joins TRBV6-5 to TRBJ2-3; D not resolved. The CDR3 consists of 14 residues. With 0 bases removed from V and 0 bases from J, the gap between germline ends came to 4 bases. Germline CDR1 reads MNHEY; CDR2 reads SVGAGI. The CDR3 DNA reads as TGTGCCAGCAGTTACTCTTCTAGCACAGATACGCAGTATTTT. It yields the protein CASSYSSSTDTQYF.

This chain uses TRBV5-6 with TRBJ2-1, with a tentative D call TRBD1 (5 bases). CDR3 size: 15 residues. V shed 1 base and J shed 4 bases, with 12 bases lying between them. In germline, CDR1 is SGHDT, CDR2 YYEEEE. The CDR3 is CASSLSGITYNEQFF. The CDR3 nucleotides read TGTGCCAGCAGCTTGTCAGGGATCACGTACAATGAGCAGTTCTTC.

The chain employs TRBV19 and TRBJ2-3, with D possibly TRBD1 on 5 matching bases. This CDR3 has 15 residues. The germline V gene has CDR1 LNHDA and CDR2 SQIVND (reference sequence). V lost 6 bases to trimming and J lost 3 bases, with 16 bases between them. The CDR3 reads CASRVKGIGTDTQYF. DNA of the CDR3: TGTGCCAGTAGGGTTAAGGGGATAGGGACAGATACGCAGTATTTT.

V gene TRBV5-8 combines with J gene TRBJ1-5, with 8 bases identical to TRBD1. The CDR3 is made up of 14 amino acids. The germline V gene has CDR1 SGHTS and CDR2 YDEGEE. Unmatched junction bases numbered 4, after V lost 4 bases and J lost 4 bases. CDR3 in DNA: TGTGCCAGCAGCCCCTGGACAGGGAATCAGCCCCAGCATTTT. The encoded protein is CASSPWTGNQPQHF. The whole variable domain, filled in from reference TRBV5-8 and TRBJ1-5, reads EAGVTQSPTHLIKTRGQQATLRCSPISGHTSVYWYQQALGLGLQFLLWYDEGEERNRGNFPPRFSGRQFPNYSSELNVNALELEDSALYLCASSPWTGNQPQHFGDGTRLSIL.

The CDR3 protein is CASSLGGPTGEQYF. CDR3 nucleotide sequence: TGTGCCAGCAGCTTGGGAGGGCCAACGGGGGAGCAGTACTTC. The rearrangement links TRBV5-4 to TRBJ2-7; TRBD2 might be the D (5 bases). V was trimmed by 0 bases and J by 7 bases, leaving 14 bases between them. CDR1 SGHNT and CDR2 YYREEE come from the germline V gene (reference sequence). The CDR3 runs 14 residues.

The J gene is TRBJ1-5, the V gene TRBV4-1; D gene uncertain. V lost 4 bases, J lost 0 bases, and 19 bases lay in between. This CDR3 is 18 amino acids long. Germline V lookup: CDR1 MGHRA, CDR2 YSYEKL. This CDR3 is CASSPHINTADSNQPQHF. CDR3 in DNA: TGCGCCAGCAGCCCCCATATAAACACGGCCGATAGCAATCAGCCCCAGCATTTT.

The rearrangement joins TRBV7-5 to TRBJ2-2; the DNA was not used to check the table's D call, TRBD2. TRBV7-5 is described as a pseudogene. The length of the CDR3 is 16 residues. This CDR3 is CARSLHERRSSGELFF. The CDR3 DNA follows: TGTGCCAGAAGCTTACATGAACGTCGGTCTTCCGGGGAGCTGTTTTTT.

V and J are TRBV6-1 and TRBJ1-5; weak D call: TRBD1 (5 bases). CDR3 length: 15 residues. V lost 3 bases to trimming and J lost 3 bases, with 12 bases between them. The germline gives CDR1 MNHNS, CDR2 SASEGT. CDR3 amino acids: CASSESGRDNQPQHF. The CDR3 coding sequence is TGTGCCAGCAGTGAGTCAGGGAGGGACAATCAGCCCCAGCATTTT.

This clone was counted a single time. The chain joins TRBV5-6 to TRBJ1-6, with 7 bases fitting TRBD1. The V segment lost 3 bases and the J segment 8 bases; nucleotides outside the gene matches: 17. The CDR3 has 18 amino acids. Germline loops: CDR1 SGHDT, CDR2 YYEEEE. The CDR3 DNA sequence: TGTGCCAGCAGCTCCCTTACACGGGACAGAATCGGTGATTCACCCCTCCACTTT. This encodes CASSSLTRDRIGDSPLHF.

The V call is TRBV28, the J call TRBJ2-1, with TRBD2 matching over 9 bases. Per the germline V gene, CDR1 is MDHEN and CDR2 is SYDVKM. The CDR3 runs to 17 residues. Trimming took 1 base from V and 9 from J; bases not matched to a gene: 13. The CDR3 sequence is CASSLYRGASGKAEQFF. The CDR3 DNA reads as TGTGCCAGCAGTTTATATAGGGGGGCTAGCGGGAAGGCTGAGCAGTTCTTC.

V is TRBV4-1 and J is TRBJ2-1; 7 bases match TRBD2. Looked up from germline, CDR1 is MGHRA and CDR2 is YSYEKL. The CDR3 is 17 amino acids. The V and J ends lost 1 base and 4 bases, in that order; junction bases with no gene match: 10. The CDR3 sequence: CASSQGGGGSGYNEQFF. CDR3 coding DNA: TGCGCCAGCAGCCAAGGGGGGGGAGGTTCGGGGTACAATGAGCAGTTCTTC.

The chain joins TRBV6-5 to TRBJ2-1; D remains ambiguous. The CDR3 totals 12 residues. The germline V gene encodes CDR1 MNHEY and CDR2 SVGAGI. Trimming pared 5 bases from V and 8 bases from J, leaving 10 bases between. CDR3 in amino acids: CASSQRGDEQFF. The CDR3 coding sequence is TGTGCCAGCAGTCAAAGAGGCGATGAGCAGTTCTTC.

The chain employs TRBV10-2 and TRBJ1-4; 7 bases agree with TRBD1. CDR3 length: 15 amino acids. Germline loops: CDR1 WSHSY, CDR2 SAAADI. The ends lost 5 bases at V and 3 bases at J; junction bases unmatched: 6. The CDR3 loop is CASSQLQGSNEKLFF. CDR3 coding DNA: TGCGCCAGCAGTCAACTACAGGGGTCTAATGAAAAACTGTTTTTT.

The chain joins TRBV2 to TRBJ1-5, with TRBD1 matching 8 bases. Germline CDR1 is SNHLY and CDR2 is FYNNEI. The CDR3 extends over 14 amino acids. V was pared by 3 bases and J by 5 bases, with 3 bases of the junction left unmatched. The CDR3, as DNA: TGTGCCAGCAGTGATCAGGGGGCTGATCAGCCCCAGCATTTT. This translates into CASSDQGADQPQHF.